Listed below are T cell receptor beta chains from one sample, sequenced in a study of blood T cell repertoires in COVID-19. TCRdb's table, derived via immunoSEQ multiplex PCR, lists solely in-frame clones and lacks some. This table has nearly 85,000 clones, about 83% appearing once. What was sequenced was peripheral blood. Receptors originate from an older woman with acute or convalescent COVID-19. CDR3s include the opening cysteine and the closing phenylalanine or tryptophan. Fields, in order: V gene, clone size, D gene, J gene, CDR3 protein, CDR3 DNA. The D gene is left open where the match is weak. The size entry is marked missing in some rows and otherwise reads once, few, many or a size class.

TRBV7-8	.	.	TRBJ2-1	CASSLEGLSNEQFF	TGTGCCAGCAGCTTAGAGGGGCTCTCCAATGAGCAGTTCTTC
TRBV29-1	.	TRBD1	TRBJ2-7	CSVLQLRDRAYEQYF	TGCAGCGTCCTACAACTCCGGGACAGGGCCTACGAGCAGTACTTC
TRBV27	.	.	TRBJ1-6	CASSLYLRATNSPLHF	TGTGCCAGCAGTTTATACCTCCGTGCTACGAATTCACCCCTCCACTTT
TRBV5-1	.	.	TRBJ1-3	CASSLQGSGNTIYF	TGCGCCAGCAGCTTGCAGGGATCTGGAAACACCATATATTTT
TRBV6-5	.	.	TRBJ1-4	CASSSEAAGREKLFF	TGTGCCAGCTCCTCGGAGGCTGCGGGTAGGGAAAAACTGTTTTTT
TRBV6-5	.	.	TRBJ1-5	CASSSNQPQHF	TGTGCCAGCTCAAGCAATCAGCCCCAGCATTTT
TRBV19	.	TRBD1	TRBJ1-2	CASSGTGGPGSGYTF	TGTGCCAGTTCCGGGACAGGGGGTCCGGGGAGTGGCTACACCTTC
TRBV5-4	once	TRBD1	TRBJ2-2	CASSPRQGSRTGELFF	TGTGCCAGCAGCCCTCGACAGGGATCTCGGACCGGGGAGCTGTTTTTT
TRBV5-1	once	TRBD2	TRBJ2-5	CASSFETGGPPGTQYF	TGCGCCAGCAGCTTTGAGACGGGAGGGCCGCCAGGGACCCAGTACTTC
TRBV29-1	.	TRBD2	TRBJ2-3	CSVDAGGPDTQYF	TGCAGCGTTGATGCGGGGGGTCCAGATACGCAGTATTTT
TRBV11-2	.	TRBD2	TRBJ2-5	CASSLDQLAGGPSETQYF	TGTGCCAGCAGCTTAGATCAGCTAGCGGGAGGGCCCAGTGAGACCCAGTACTTC
TRBV5-1	.	.	TRBJ1-6	CASSLVPQGNSPLHF	TGCGCCAGCAGCTTGGTCCCGCAGGGCAATTCACCCCTCCACTTT
TRBV11-3	.	.	TRBJ1-6	CASSLKRRRILGNSPLHF	TGTGCCAGCAGCTTAAAGCGGAGGAGGATCCTTGGCAATTCACCCCTCCACTTT
TRBV19	.	TRBD1	TRBJ1-6	CASRTDREFSPLHF	TGTGCCAGTAGAACTGACAGGGAGTTTTCACCCCTCCACTTT
TRBV3-1/TRBV3-2	.	.	TRBJ1-1	CASSQDGGLPNTEAFF	TGTGCCAGCAGCCAAGATGGGGGACTGCCGAACACTGAAGCTTTCTTT
TRBV7-2	.	.	TRBJ2-1	CASSPTRNEQFF	TGTGCCAGCAGCCCGACTAGAAATGAGCAGTTCTTC
TRBV9	.	TRBD1	TRBJ1-4	CASSFRTGTNEKLFF	TGTGCCAGCAGCTTCCGGACAGGGACTAATGAAAAACTGTTTTTT
TRBV7-8	.	.	TRBJ1-1	CASSLLDGRGRVVSEAFF	TGTGCCAGCAGCTTATTGGATGGACGCGGCAGGGTGGTCTCTGAAGCTTTCTTT
TRBV7-9	.	TRBD1	TRBJ1-2	CASSPRDRASRGYTF	TGTGCCAGCAGCCCCCGGGACAGGGCCTCTCGGGGCTACACCTTC
TRBV9	.	TRBD1	TRBJ1-2	CASSVFDRTGTYGYTF	TGTGCCAGCAGCGTATTCGATAGGACAGGGACCTATGGCTACACCTTC
TRBV11-3	.	.	TRBJ1-1	CASSLVMNTEAFF	TGTGCCAGCAGCTTAGTTATGAACACTGAAGCTTTCTTT
TRBV2	.	.	TRBJ2-1	CASARDLNNEQFF	TGTGCCAGCGCGAGGGACTTAAACAATGAGCAGTTCTTC
TRBV24-1	.	TRBD1	TRBJ2-1	CATSDAGTGDNEQFF	TGTGCCACCAGTGACGCCGGAACAGGGGACAATGAGCAGTTCTTC
TRBV4-1	.	TRBD1	TRBJ1-1	CASSQLPGQGSWEAFF	TGCGCCAGCAGCCAGCTACCGGGACAGGGGTCGTGGGAAGCTTTCTTT
TRBV9	.	.	TRBJ1-2	CASNYPRGQINYGYTF	TGTGCCAGCAACTATCCCAGAGGACAGATTAACTATGGCTACACCTTC
TRBV9	.	.	TRBJ2-1	CASSVGGISYNEQFF	TGTGCCAGCAGCGTAGGGGGCATCTCCTACAATGAGCAGTTCTTC
TRBV20-1	.	.	TRBJ1-2	CSASPGVAGSGYGYTF	TGCAGTGCTAGTCCCGGAGTAGCGGGGAGTGGCTATGGCTACACCTTC
TRBV9	.	.	TRBJ2-2	CASSVDGRAAGELFF	TGTGCCAGCAGCGTAGACGGCAGGGCGGCCGGGGAGCTGTTTTTT
TRBV3-1/TRBV3-2	once	.	TRBJ2-1	CASSLDIEQFF	TGTGCCAGCAGCCTGGACATTGAGCAGTTCTTC
TRBV5-1	.	TRBD2	TRBJ2-3	CASSLQGLAGTDTQYF	TGCGCCAGCAGCTTGCAGGGACTAGCGGGCACAGATACGCAGTATTTT
TRBV30	.	TRBD1	TRBJ2-6	CAWSAYGTVLKANVLTF	TGTGCCTGGAGTGCCTACGGGACAGTATTAAAGGCCAACGTCCTGACTTTC
TRBV5-1	.	TRBD2	TRBJ2-3	CASSSGLADSTDTQYF	TGCGCCAGCAGCTCGGGACTAGCGGATAGCACAGATACGCAGTATTTT
TRBV7-3	.	.	TRBJ1-4	CASSPNGGANEKLFF	TGTGCCAGCAGCCCTAATGGGGGGGCTAATGAAAAACTGTTTTTT
TRBV30	.	.	TRBJ1-1	CAWSVINTEAFF	TGTGCCTGGAGTGTTATTAACACTGAAGCTTTCTTT
TRBV30	.	TRBD2	TRBJ2-5	CAWSVRLAEETQYF	TGTGCCTGGAGTGTACGTCTAGCGGAAGAGACCCAGTACTTC
TRBV9	medium-sized	.	TRBJ2-1	CASSVSGSSYNEQFF	TGTGCCAGCAGCGTCTCGGGTAGCTCCTACAATGAGCAGTTCTTC
TRBV3-1/TRBV3-2	.	.	TRBJ2-5	CAQPGAYQETQYF	TGTGCCCAACCGGGAGCGTACCAAGAGACCCAGTACTTC
TRBV27	.	TRBD1	TRBJ1-6	CASLPNRGIHNSPLHF	TGTGCCAGCCTACCCAACAGGGGTATCCATAATTCACCCCTCCACTTT
TRBV9	.	TRBD1	TRBJ2-7	CASSVGWDRVVHYEQYF	TGTGCCAGCAGCGTAGGCTGGGACAGGGTCGTCCACTACGAGCAGTACTTC
TRBV7-8	.	.	TRBJ1-1	CASSPIEGENTEAFF	TGTGCCAGCAGCCCCATTGAGGGAGAGAACACTGAAGCTTTCTTT
TRBV6-5	.	.	TRBJ1-2	CASNRINYGYTF	TGTGCCAGCAACAGGATTAACTATGGCTACACCTTC
TRBV30	.	.	TRBJ2-7	CAWGGREQYF	TGTGCCTGGGGGGGGCGAGAGCAGTACTTC
TRBV5-1	once	TRBD2	TRBJ2-5	CASSFTGTSGVGETQYF	TGCGCCAGCAGCTTTACCGGGACTAGCGGGGTGGGAGAGACCCAGTACTTC
TRBV28	.	.	TRBJ1-4	CASSFSRLNEKLFF	TGTGCCAGCAGTTTTTCGCGGCTTAATGAAAAACTGTTTTTT
TRBV9	few	.	TRBJ1-1	CASSPQGNTEAFF	TGTGCCAGCAGCCCACAGGGGAACACTGAAGCTTTCTTT